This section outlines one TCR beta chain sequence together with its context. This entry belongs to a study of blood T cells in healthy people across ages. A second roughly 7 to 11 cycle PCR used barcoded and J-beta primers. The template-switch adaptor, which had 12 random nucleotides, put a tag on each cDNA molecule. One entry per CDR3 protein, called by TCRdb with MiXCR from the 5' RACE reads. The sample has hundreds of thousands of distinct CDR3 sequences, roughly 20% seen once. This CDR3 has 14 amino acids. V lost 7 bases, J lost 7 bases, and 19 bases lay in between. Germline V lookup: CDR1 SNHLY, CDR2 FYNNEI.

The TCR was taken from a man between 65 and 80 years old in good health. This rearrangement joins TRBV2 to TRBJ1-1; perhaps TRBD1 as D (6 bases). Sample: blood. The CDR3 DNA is TGTGCCAGCACCTCCCAAGGGGGTGGGGATGAAGCTTTCTTT. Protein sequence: CASTSQGGGDEAFF.